This T cell receptor beta chain originates from a study of cytomegalovirus exposure and HLA in healthy donors. Overall study findings and caveats: A few CMV-associated chains proved CMV antigen-specific in vitro. A list of more than 150 TCR beta chains associated with cytomegalovirus was given. According to a subsequent analysis, TCR clusters identified in the first cohort showed a tendency to co-occur across the approximately 120 validation repertoires.

Sequencing used immunoSEQ multiplex PCR; TCRdb keeps in-frame clones, though not all of them. The table includes 110,000 or so clones, less than 90% detected once. Only one count was recorded for this clone. Its specificity is unknown. The approximately 120-subject validation cohort, separate from the roughly 700-subject first cohort, included the donors. The source material was PBMCs. This sequence originates from a man aged 18 to 35 in good health and CMV-seropositive.

The CDR3 reads CASGKGQTPITQYF. DNA of the CDR3: TGTGCCAGCGGAAAGGGACAGACGCCCATTACGCAGTATTTT. The rearrangement joins TRBV2 to TRBJ2-3; 7 bases line up with TRBD1. The CDR3 contains 14 residues. Germline values: CDR1 SNHLY, CDR2 FYNNEI. V lost 8 bases and J lost 8; bases outside the gene matches: 13.